This TCR beta chain comes out of a study of beta chain features in type 1 diabetes. Study-level results: TCRB CDR3s were moderately but significantly shorter in Type 1 diabetes patients in all four CD4+ subsets.

Expressed TCRB transcripts were sequenced because the isolated RNA had all been reverse transcribed beforehand. Naive, central memory and regulatory T cell samples averaged roughly 3.5 million immunoSEQ reads each. The protocol was immunoSEQ multiplex PCR, while the TCRdb copy is restricted to in-frame clones and leaves out a portion. Among over 650,000 clones listed, about 14% were seen once. A single heparinised draw of roughly 100 mL on average was taken per donor. It was via CD45RO/CCR7/CD25/CD127/CD95/CD27 that CD4+ naive, central memory, regulatory and stem cell-like memory cells were sorted. Populations isolated by sorting all had purity greater than 95%. This CDR3 is built from 15 residues. Germline V gives CDR1 MNHEY, CDR2 SVGAGI. Deletions cut 0 bases from V and 4 bases from J, with 13 bases between. This clone was seen only a few times. Its antigen remains unknown.

The rearrangement joins TRBV6-5 to TRBJ2-7; the D is unclear. Sequencing was done on a sample of naive CD4+ T cells from blood. The clonotype was recovered from a man between 18 and 29 years old with type 1 diabetes. The CDR3 here is CASSYSGYLTYEQYF. For the CDR3, the DNA is TGTGCCAGCAGTTACTCCGGGTACTTAACTTACGAGCAGTACTTC.